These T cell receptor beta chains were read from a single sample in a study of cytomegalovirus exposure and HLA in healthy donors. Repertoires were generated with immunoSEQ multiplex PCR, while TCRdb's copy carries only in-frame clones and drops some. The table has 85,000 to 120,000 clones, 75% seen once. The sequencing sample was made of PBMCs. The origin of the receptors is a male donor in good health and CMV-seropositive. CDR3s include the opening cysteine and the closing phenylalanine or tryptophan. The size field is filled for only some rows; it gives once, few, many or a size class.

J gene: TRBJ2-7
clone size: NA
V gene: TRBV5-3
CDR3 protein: CARSLAREQYF

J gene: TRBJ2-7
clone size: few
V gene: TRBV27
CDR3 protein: CASSLGTAYEQYF

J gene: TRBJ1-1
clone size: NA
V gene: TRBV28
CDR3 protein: CASPGQGSTPEMNTEAFF

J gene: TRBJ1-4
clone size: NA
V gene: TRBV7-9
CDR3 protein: CASSLGQGNEKLFF

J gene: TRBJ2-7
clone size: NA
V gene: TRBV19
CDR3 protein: CASSPAGQEGSYEQYF

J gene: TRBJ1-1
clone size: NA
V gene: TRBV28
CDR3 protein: CASSLLTGVNTEAFF

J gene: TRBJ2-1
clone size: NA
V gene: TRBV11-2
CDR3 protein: CASSLTDSLPNEQFF

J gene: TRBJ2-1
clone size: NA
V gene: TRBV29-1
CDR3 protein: CSARTGQGHNEQFF

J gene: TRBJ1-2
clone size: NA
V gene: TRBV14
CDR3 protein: CASSQLSTGGYTF

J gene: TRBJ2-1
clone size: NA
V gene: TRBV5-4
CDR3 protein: CASSPSPSSYNEQFF

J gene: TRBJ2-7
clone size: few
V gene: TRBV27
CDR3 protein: CASSLQGSYEQYF

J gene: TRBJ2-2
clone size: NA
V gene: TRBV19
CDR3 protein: CASNRAGMGSNTGELFF

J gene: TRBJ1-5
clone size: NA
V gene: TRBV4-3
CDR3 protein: CASSRDRGDNQPQHF

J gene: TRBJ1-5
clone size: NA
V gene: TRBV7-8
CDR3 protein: CASSGGDGYQPQHF

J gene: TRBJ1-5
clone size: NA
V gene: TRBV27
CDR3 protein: CASSLGTGNQPQHF

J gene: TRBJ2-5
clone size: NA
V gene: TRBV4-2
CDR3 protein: CASSQVGQGKTQYF

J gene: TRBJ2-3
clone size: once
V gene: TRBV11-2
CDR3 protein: CASSFFSGDSTDTQYF

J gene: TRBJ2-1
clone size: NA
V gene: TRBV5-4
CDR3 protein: CASSRDTYNEQFF

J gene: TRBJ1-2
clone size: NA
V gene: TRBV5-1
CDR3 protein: CASSLTGTTIYGYTF

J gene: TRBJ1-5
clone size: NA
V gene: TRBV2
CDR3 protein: CASTSQLTGINQPQHF

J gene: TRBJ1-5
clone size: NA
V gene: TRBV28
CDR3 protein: CASRKTERGSNQPQHF

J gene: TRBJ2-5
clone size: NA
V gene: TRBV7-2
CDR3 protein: CASSLWGGQETQYF

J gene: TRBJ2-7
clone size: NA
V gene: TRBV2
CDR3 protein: CASSDYSGGLGEQYF

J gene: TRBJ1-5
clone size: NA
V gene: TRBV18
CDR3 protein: CASPHATGRSNQPQHF

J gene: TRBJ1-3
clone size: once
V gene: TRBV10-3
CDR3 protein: CAIRAPGQEGNTIYF

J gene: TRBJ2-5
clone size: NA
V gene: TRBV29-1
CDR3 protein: CSVGIRGETQYF

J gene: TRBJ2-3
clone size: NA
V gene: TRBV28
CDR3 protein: CASSRGLSSDTQYF

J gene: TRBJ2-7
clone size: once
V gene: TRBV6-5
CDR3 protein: CASLKYRDSPLEQYF

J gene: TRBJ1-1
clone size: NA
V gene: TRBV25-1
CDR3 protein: CASGIRGNTEAFF

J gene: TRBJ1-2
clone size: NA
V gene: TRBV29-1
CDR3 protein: CSVGDRTSWYGYTF

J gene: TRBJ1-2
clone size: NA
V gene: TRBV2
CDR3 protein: CASGGQGGGYTF

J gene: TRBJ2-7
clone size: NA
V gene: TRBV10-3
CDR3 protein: CAISEGTGTSYEQYF

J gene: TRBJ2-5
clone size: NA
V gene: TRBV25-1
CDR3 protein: CASRVVVWTQYF

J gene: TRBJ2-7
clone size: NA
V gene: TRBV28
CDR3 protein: CASSPHSQVAYEQYF

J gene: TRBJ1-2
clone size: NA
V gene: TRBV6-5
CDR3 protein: CASRPPGQGSYGYPF

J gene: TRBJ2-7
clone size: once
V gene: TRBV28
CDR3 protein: CASSLSRTGSNEQYF

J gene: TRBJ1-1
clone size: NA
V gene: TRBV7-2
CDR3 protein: CASSLQANTEAFF

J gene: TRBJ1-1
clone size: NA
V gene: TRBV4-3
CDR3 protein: CASSHTVNTEAFF

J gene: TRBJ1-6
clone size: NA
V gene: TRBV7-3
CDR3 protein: CASSLGTANSPLHF

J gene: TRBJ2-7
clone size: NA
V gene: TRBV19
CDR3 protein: CASSQSGQGAYEQYF

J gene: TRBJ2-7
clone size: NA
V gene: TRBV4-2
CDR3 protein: CASSQGGQGYEQYF

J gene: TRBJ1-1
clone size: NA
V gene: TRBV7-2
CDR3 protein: CASRSAGNTEAFF

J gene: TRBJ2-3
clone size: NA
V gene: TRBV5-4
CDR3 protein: CASSSGVADTQYF

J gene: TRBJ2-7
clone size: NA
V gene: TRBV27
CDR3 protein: CASSYLGQGTEQYF